The source of this T cell receptor beta chain is a study of T cell responses to AZD1222 COVID-19 vaccine. Findings and limits, study-wide: A mostly white British donor set with more females was recruited, and clonal diversity was possibly underestimated. No repertoire was sampled before or during the peak T cell response, only after it. Two AZD1222 administrations were followed by greater Spike-specific TCR breadth and depth. Seropositivity was recorded at baseline in only 6 or 7 AZD1222 recipients.

Germline trimming cut 4 bases from V and 2 bases from J; bases unmatched to any gene: 2. Germline CDR1 and CDR2: SNHLY and FYNNEI. The CDR3 length is 17 residues. Points on this clone: Its cognate antigen is unknown.

Sequencing used immunoSEQ multiplex PCR; TCRdb keeps in-frame clones, though not all of them. This sample has tens of thousands of clones, with 65% to 80% found just once. The V call is TRBV2, the J call TRBJ2-1; 16 bases agree with TRBD2. The sample consisted of peripheral blood, taken on day 0 of AZD1222 vaccination. The clonotype originates from an adult in good health. As DNA, the CDR3 is TGTGCCAGCAGTGTCGGGACTAGCGGGGGGGCCTACAATGAGCAGTTCTTC. Translated, it gives CASSVGTSGGAYNEQFF. The full variable domain, completed using reference TRBV2 and TRBJ2-1, is EPEVTQTPSHQVTQMGQEVILRCVPISNHLYFYWYRQILGQKVEFLVSFYNNEISEKSEIFDDQFSVERPDGSNFTLKIRSTKLEDSAMYFCASSVGTSGGAYNEQFFGPGTRLTVL.